This TCR beta chain comes out of a study of cytomegalovirus exposure and HLA in healthy donors. Study background: Inside one of the first data releases sat some 93 million unique TCRs taken from HLA-typed donors. General study points: Most CMV-associated TCR beta chains appeared HLA-restricted in a later analysis. The study listed roughly 150 cytomegalovirus-associated TCR beta chains. TRBV6-2, TRBV6-3 and some other V segments were unresolvable in 87-base-pair reads.

In the PCR, 60 Vbeta and 13 Jbeta primers were used. Only in-frame clones appear in the TCRdb table, and some are missing; sequencing was by immunoSEQ multiplex PCR. The sample has 120,000 or so clones; roughly 80% are singletons. This clone was picked up a small number of times. The target antigen is unknown. Germline CDR1 is SGHRS and CDR2 is YFSETQ. CDR3 size: 15 residues. Trimming shortened V by 2 bases and J by 1 base, and 9 bases separated the two germline ends. The receptor comes from a man aged 30-40 years in good health and CMV-seronegative. The sequenced sample was PBMCs. The V gene is TRBV5-1, the J gene TRBJ2-2, with a weak D call TRBD1 (6 bases). The CDR3 DNA follows: TGCGCCAGCAGCTTACTACAGGGGAACACCGGGGAGCTGTTTTTT. This codes for CASSLLQGNTGELFF.